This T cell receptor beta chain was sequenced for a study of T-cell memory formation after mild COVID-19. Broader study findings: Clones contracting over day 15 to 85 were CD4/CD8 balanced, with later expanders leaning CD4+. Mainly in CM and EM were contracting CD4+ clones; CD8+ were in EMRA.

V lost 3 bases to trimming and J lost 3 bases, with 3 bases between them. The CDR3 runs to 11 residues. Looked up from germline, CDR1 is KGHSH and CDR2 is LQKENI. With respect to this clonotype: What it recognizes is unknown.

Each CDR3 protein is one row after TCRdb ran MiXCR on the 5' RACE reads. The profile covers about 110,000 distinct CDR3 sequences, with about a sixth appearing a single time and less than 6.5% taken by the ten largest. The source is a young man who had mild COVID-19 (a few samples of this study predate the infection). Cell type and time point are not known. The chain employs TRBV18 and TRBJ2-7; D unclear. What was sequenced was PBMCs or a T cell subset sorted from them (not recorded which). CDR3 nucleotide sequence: TGTGCCAGCTCACCGAACTACGAGCAGTACTTC. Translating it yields CASSPNYEQYF.